By sample fraction, the clone carrying this T cell receptor (beta chain) is medium-sized. Authors' analysis steps: Amplifying reference gene primers gave estimates of nucleated cell counts. Some clones are missing from TCRdb's copy, which holds only in-frame ones; the method was immunoSEQ multiplex PCR. The DNA was the basis for D and trimming; V, J and clone size are from that table. Of tens of thousands of clones listed, around 93% are singletons. CDR3 size: 16 residues. The germline V gene has CDR1 MDHEN and CDR2 SYDVKM. The V gene end was trimmed by 5 bases and the J gene end by 3 bases; junction bases not matched to a gene: 13. The source of the sample is a study of blood T cell repertoires in COVID-19. Study-wide background: Whether acute or convalescent, the COVID-19 samples came from the United States, Italy and Spain. T cells, B-cell-depleted T cells, or PBMCs supplied cDNA or gDNA.

V is TRBV28 and J is TRBJ2-7, with TRBD2 matching 7 bases. Sequenced input: peripheral blood. The TCR was taken from a woman aged 60-75 years with active COVID-19. The CDR3 protein is CASSSDLRGVYYEQYF. The CDR3 DNA follows: TGTGCCAGCAGTAGTGACCTCCGGGGGGTCTACTACGAGCAGTACTTC.